The clone carrying this T cell receptor beta chain turned up a few times. Its specificity is unknown. These data belong to a study of blood T cells in healthy people across ages. Regarding the study as a whole: Donor CMV infection status was unknown, possibly confounding age-related changes in expanded clonotypes.

Isolation of PBMCs gave at least 6.5 million cells per sample. A second PCR of roughly 6 to 12 cycles used a sample-barcoded 5' primer and a J-beta primer mix. All cDNA molecules were each tagged by a template-switch adaptor with 12 random nucleotides. TCRdb analysed the 5' RACE reads with MiXCR anew, one entry per CDR3 protein. The data hold approximately 2,000,000 distinct CDR3 sequences, with 30% to 40% observed a single time. The CDR3 spans 17 residues. Germline CDR1 and CDR2: SGHVS and FQNEAQ. The V end lost 0 bases, the J end lost 0 bases, and 9 bases lay between the germline ends. This receptor was obtained from a human donor in good health. The sequencing input was blood. V gene TRBV7-8 combines with J gene TRBJ2-6; no definite D call. The CDR3 DNA sequence: TGTGCCAGCAGCTTAGCGGCAGCCCCCTCTGGGGCCAACGTCCTGACTTTC. It codes for CASSLAAAPSGANVLTF.